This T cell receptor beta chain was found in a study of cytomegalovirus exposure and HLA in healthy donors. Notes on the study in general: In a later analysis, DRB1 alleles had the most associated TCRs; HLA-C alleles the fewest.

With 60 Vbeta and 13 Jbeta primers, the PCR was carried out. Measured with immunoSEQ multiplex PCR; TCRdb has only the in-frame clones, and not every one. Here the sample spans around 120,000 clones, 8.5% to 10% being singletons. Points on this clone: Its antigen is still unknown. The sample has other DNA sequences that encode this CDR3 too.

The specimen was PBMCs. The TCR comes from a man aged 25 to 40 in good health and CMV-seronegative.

CDR3 in DNA: TGCGCCAGCAGCTTGACAGGGGGAAGGGAGACCCAGTACTTC. This sequence encodes CASSLTGGRETQYF. This chain joins TRBV5-1 and TRBJ2-5; 8 bases match TRBD1. Germline values: CDR1 SGHRS, CDR2 YFSETQ. The CDR3 extends over 14 amino acids. The V and J ends lost 1 base and 5 bases, in that order; junction bases with no gene match: 4.